This T cell receptor beta chain was profiled in a study of beta chain features in type 1 diabetes. Study-wide background: Healthy donors and patients showed comparable age, gender and cell yields. Sorted cells, some 110,000,000 in number, were examined across all samples.

A note on this clone: Antigen unknown.

The CDR3 runs 15 residues. The V gene's germline CDR1 is SGHTA and CDR2 FQGNSA. With V trimmed by 4 bases and J by 2 bases, 6 bases remained unmatched. By way of CD45RO/CCR7/CD25/CD127/CD95/CD27, the CD4+ regulatory, stem cell-like memory, central memory and naive cells were sorted. Overall study findings and caveats: In the patient group, naive, central memory and Treg TCRB repertoires seemed more alike than in the healthy donor group.

TCRB transcripts that were expressed got sequenced, as all of the isolated RNA had been reverse transcribed. Sequenced by immunoSEQ multiplex PCR; TCRdb stores in-frame clones only, minus some. This sample carries under 900,000 clones, 15% to 20% of them seen once, and the ten largest clones take about 0.025%. This chain joins TRBV7-2 and TRBJ2-7; 9 bases align to TRBD2. What was sequenced was naive CD4+ T cells from blood. This TCR derives from a woman younger than 30 in good health. CDR3 amino acids: CASSYISGSAYEQYF. The CDR3, as DNA: TGTGCCAGCAGCTATATTAGCGGGAGTGCCTACGAGCAGTACTTC.